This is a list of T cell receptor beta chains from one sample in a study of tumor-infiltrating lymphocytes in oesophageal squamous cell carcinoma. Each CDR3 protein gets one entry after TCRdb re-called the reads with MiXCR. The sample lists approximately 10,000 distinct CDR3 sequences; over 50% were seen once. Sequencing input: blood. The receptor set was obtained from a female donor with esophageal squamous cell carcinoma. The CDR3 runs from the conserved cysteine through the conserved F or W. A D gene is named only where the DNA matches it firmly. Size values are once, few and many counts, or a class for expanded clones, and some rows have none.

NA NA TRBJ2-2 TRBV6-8 CASSYSVGSTGGELFF TGTGCCAGCAGTTACTCGGTCGGGAGCACGGGTGGGGAGCTGTTTTTT
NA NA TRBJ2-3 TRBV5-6 CASSSGSDTQYF TGTGCCAGCAGCTCCGGGTCAGATACGCAGTATTTT
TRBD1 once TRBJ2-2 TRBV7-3 CASSLTRGTEKTTGELFF TGTGCCAGCAGCTTAACGCGAGGGACAGAAAAGACTACCGGGGAGCTGTTTTTT
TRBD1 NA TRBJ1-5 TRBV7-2 CASSLPPTGGANQPQHF TGTGCCAGCAGCTTACCTCCCACAGGGGGGGCCAATCAGCCCCAGCATTTT
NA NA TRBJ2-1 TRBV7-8 CASSLAGRTYEQFF TGTGCCAGCAGCTTAGCAGGGAGGACCTACGAGCAGTTCTTC
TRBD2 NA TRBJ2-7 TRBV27 CASSTQREGRDEQYF TGTGCCAGCAGTACCCAGCGGGAGGGCCGAGACGAGCAGTACTTC
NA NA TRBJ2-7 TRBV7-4 CASSLGPYNNYEQYF TGTGCCAGCAGCTTAGGGCCATACAACAACTACGAGCAGTACTTC
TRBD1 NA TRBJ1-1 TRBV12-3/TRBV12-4 CASSRGQGGNTEAFF TGTGCCAGCAGCCGAGGACAGGGAGGGAACACTGAAGCTTTCTTT
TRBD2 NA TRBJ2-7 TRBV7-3 CASSSTTGLAGVMFF TGTGCCAGCAGCTCGACCACCGGACTAGCGGGAGTGATGTTCTTC
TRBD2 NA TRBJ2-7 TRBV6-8 CASSYSGLAGGFSYEQYF TGTGCCAGCAGCTATTCCGGACTAGCGGGAGGTTTCTCCTACGAGCAGTACTTC
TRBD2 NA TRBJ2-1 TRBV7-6 CASSLLAGGPNEQFF TGTGCCAGCAGCTTACTAGCGGGAGGGCCTAATGAGCAGTTCTTC
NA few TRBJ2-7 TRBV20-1 CSATRTQTYEQYF TGCAGTGCAACGAGGACGCAAACCTACGAGCAGTACTTC
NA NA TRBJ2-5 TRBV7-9 CASSFPPRGRGNRQETQYF TGTGCCAGCAGCTTCCCCCCGCGTGGTAGAGGGAACCGTCAAGAGACCCAGTACTTC
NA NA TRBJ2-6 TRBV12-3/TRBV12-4 CASSPHGGPLHLRF NA
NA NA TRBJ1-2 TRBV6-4 CASSANTWYGYTF TGTGCCAGCAGTGCTAATACGTGGTATGGCTACACCTTC
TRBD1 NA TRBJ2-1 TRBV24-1 CATSDPGTGGAIGSYNEQFF TGTGCCACCAGTGACCCCGGGACAGGGGGCGCGATTGGCTCCTACAATGAGCAGTTCTTC
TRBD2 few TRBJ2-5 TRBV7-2 CASSLQTSGGETQYF TGTGCCAGCAGCCTCCAGACTAGCGGGGGCGAGACCCAGTACTTC
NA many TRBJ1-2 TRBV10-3 CATTLSMGGYGYTF TGTGCCACCACCTTATCGATGGGGGGCTATGGCTACACCTTC
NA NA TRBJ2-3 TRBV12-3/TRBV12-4 CASSFGGGGDTQYF TGTGCCAGCAGTTTTGGTGGGGGCGGAGATACGCAGTATTTT
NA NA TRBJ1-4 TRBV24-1 CATSDPGGQDEKLFF TGTGCCACCAGTGACCCCGGGGGGCAGGATGAAAAACTGTTTTTT
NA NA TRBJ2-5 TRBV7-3 CASSLGGGSGETQYF TGTGCCAGCAGCTTAGGGGGCGGGAGCGGGGAGACCCAGTACTTC
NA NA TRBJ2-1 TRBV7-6 CASSPSGAVYNEQFF TGTGCCAGCAGCCCCTCGGGGGCTGTGTACAATGAGCAGTTCTTC
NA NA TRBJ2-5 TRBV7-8 CASSIGDMTGWYWNTGELYF TGTGCCAGCAGCATCGGAGATATGACAGGCTGGTATTGGAACACCGGGGAGCTGTACTTC
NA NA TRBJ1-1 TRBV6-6 CASSYSRDGAGSTEAFF TGTGCCAGCAGTTACTCGAGAGATGGGGCTGGGAGCACTGAAGCTTTCTTT
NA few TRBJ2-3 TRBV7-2 CASSARTGTDTQYF TGTGCCAGCAGCGCCAGGACTGGCACAGATACGCAGTATTTT
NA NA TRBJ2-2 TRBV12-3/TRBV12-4 CASSLNTGELFF TGTGCCAGCAGTTTAAACACCGGGGAGCTGTTTTTT
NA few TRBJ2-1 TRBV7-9 CASSIDSSYNEQFF TGTGCCAGCAGCATAGACAGTTCCTACAATGAGCAGTTCTTC
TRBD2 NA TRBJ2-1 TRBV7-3 CASSPRTSGFWGEQFF TGTGCCAGCAGCCCTAGGACTAGCGGCTTCTGGGGTGAGCAGTTCTTC
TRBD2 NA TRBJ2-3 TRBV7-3 CASSLTSGHTDTQYF TGTGCCAGCAGCTTGACTAGCGGGCACACAGATACGCAGTATTTT
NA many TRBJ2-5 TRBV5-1 CASSLGGLGASLETQYF TGCGCCAGCAGCTTGGGGGGGCTGGGGGCCAGTTTGGAGACCCAGTACTTC
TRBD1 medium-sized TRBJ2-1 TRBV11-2 CASRPTGGLNSPLHF TGTGCCAGCAGACCTACAGGGGGCCTTAATTCACCCCTCCACTTC
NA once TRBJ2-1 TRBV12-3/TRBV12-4 CASRLLRELSYNEQFF TGTGCCAGCAGACTATTGCGGGAACTTTCCTACAATGAGCAGTTCTTC
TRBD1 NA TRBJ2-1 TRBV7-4 CASSRDRDRSNEQFF TGTGCCAGCAGCCGGGACAGGGATCGGAGCAATGAGCAGTTCTTC
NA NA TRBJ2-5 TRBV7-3 CASSLRGHGETQYF TGTGCCAGCAGCTTAAGAGGGCATGGGGAGACCCAGTACTTC
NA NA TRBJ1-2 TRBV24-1 CATSDLLRGGYTF TGTGCCACCAGTGATTTGCTACGCGGAGGCTACACCTTC
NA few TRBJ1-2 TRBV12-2 CASRLRCGGHTNYGYTF TGTGCAAGTCGCTTACGGTGTGGGGGGCATACTAACTATGGCTACACCTTC
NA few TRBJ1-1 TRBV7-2 CASRPESRGNTEAFF TGTGCCAGCAGGCCAGAATCTAGAGGGAACACTGAAGCTTTCTTT
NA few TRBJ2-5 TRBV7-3 CASSLSGAGETQYF TGTGCCAGCAGCCTGTCGGGGGCGGGGGAGACCCAGTACTTC
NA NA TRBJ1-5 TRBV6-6 CASSSQRSQPQHF TGTGCCAGCAGTTCCCAAAGGTCCCAGCCCCAGCATTTT
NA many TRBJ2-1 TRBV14 CASSHEGEQFF TGTGCCAGCAGCCACGAGGGTGAGCAGTTCTTC
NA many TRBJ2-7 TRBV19 CASSMGQAYEQYF TGTGCCAGTAGTATGGGGCAGGCGTACGAGCAGTACTTC
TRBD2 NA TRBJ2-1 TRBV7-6 CASSRSSGSNEQFF TGTGCCAGCAGCCGATCTAGCGGGAGCAATGAGCAGTTCTTC
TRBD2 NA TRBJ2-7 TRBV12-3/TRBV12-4 CASSPETSGYEQYF TGTGCCAGCAGCCCCGAGACTAGCGGCTACGAGCAGTACTTC
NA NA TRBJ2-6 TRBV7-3 CASSLGQGNEQYFGF NA
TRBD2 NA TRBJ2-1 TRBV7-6 CASSLARSGTYNEQFF TGTGCCAGCAGCTTAGCGCGGAGCGGGACGTACAATGAGCAGTTCTTC
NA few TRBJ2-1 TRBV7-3 CASGEGSYNEQFF TGTGCCAGCGGTGAGGGCTCCTACAATGAGCAGTTCTTC